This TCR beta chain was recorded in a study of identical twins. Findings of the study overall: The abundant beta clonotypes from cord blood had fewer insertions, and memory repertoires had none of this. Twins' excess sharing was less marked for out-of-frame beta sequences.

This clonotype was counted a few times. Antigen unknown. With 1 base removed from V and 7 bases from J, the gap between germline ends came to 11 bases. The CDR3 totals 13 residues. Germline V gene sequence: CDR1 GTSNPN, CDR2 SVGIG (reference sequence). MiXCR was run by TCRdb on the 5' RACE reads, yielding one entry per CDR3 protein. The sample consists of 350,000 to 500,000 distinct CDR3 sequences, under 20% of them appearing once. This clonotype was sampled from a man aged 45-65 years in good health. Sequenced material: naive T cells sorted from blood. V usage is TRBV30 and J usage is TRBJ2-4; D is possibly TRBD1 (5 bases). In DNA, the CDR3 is TGTGCCTGGAGTGCAACCCAGGGTAACATTCAGTACTTC. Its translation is CAWSATQGNIQYF. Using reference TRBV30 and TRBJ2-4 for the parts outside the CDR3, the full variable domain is SQTIHQWPATLVQPVGSPLSLECTVEGTSNPNLYWYRQAAGRGLQLLFYSVGIGQISSEVPQNLSASRPQDRQFILSSKKLLLSDSGFYLCAWSATQGNIQYFGAGTRLSVL.